These 9 T cell receptor beta chains share one sample of origin, sequenced in a study of Graves' ophthalmopathy and Graves' hyperthyroidism. Amplification targeted the TCR beta CDR3 regions, with RNA transcripts as the source material. The library came from an HTBI-primed first-round RT-PCR and a second-round multiplex PCR. From the multiplex PCR reads, TCRdb called clonotypes with MiXCR, one entry per CDR3 protein. The sample lists about 180,000 distinct CDR3 sequences, 30% to 45% seen once, with roughly 6% in the top ten. Sample: peripheral blood. The receptors were gathered from a middle-aged woman with Graves' ophthalmopathy.

This chain connects TRBV6-5 to TRBJ1-2; D ambiguous. Germline V gives CDR1 MNHEY, CDR2 SVGAGI. This CDR3 region has 14 residues. Trimming removed 2 bases at V and 3 bases at J, with 10 bases between. Written as DNA, the CDR3 is TGTGCCAGCAGTTACCGACCCAAAGACTATGGCTACACCTTC. Translated, it gives CASSYRPKDYGYTF.

This clonotype appeared many times. This chain uses TRBV4-1 with TRBJ2-7, with TRBD1 identical over 10 bases. The CDR3 has 16 amino acids. Per the germline V gene, CDR1 is MGHRA and CDR2 is YSYEKL. J lost 4 bases, V lost 3 bases, and 9 bases had no gene match. CDR3: CASSQSPGTGVYEQYF. The CDR3 region has the DNA TGCGCCAGCAGCCAGAGTCCCGGGACAGGGGTGTACGAGCAGTACTTC.

V is TRBV4-1 and J is TRBJ1-3; D unclear. In germline, CDR1 is MGHRA, CDR2 YSYEKL. This CDR3 is built from 14 residues. Trimming took off 5 bases at V and 0 bases at J, with 8 bases between the two ends. The CDR3 bases are TGCGCCAGCAGCTACGGGAACTCTGGAAACACCATATATTTT. The encoded protein is CASSYGNSGNTIYF.

This clonotype has at least ten counts. V gene TRBV20-1 combines with J gene TRBJ2-5; 8 nucleotides line up with TRBD2. The CDR3 is 15 residues long. Unmatched junction bases numbered 13, after V lost 5 bases and J lost 5 bases. The germline V gene has CDR1 DFQATT and CDR2 SNEGSKA (reference sequence). In nucleotides, the CDR3 is TGCAGTGCTGTACAACCGGGACTAGTCCCGGAGACCCAGTACTTC. This gives the protein CSAVQPGLVPETQYF.

The CDR3 DNA is TGTGCCAGCAGCTCGGGCGGGACAGTCACTGAAGCTTTCTTT. Its translation: CASSSGGTVTEAFF. The chain employs TRBV11-1 and TRBJ1-1, with 7 bases lining up with TRBD1. Trimming cost V 4 bases and J 4 bases; bases outside gene matches: 6. This CDR3 region has 14 residues. CDR1 and CDR2 from the germline V gene are SGHAT and FQDESV (reference sequence).

The gene calls are TRBV6-2 or TRBV6-3 and TRBJ1-1, with 10 nucleotides matching TRBD1. Germline assignment: CDR1 MNHEY and CDR2 SVGEGT. The CDR3 sequence is 16 residues long. J gave up 1 base and V 7 bases, and 9 bases lay outside the gene matches. The CDR3: CASTTGQGIGNTEAFF. The DNA for the CDR3 is TGTGCCAGCACTACGGGACAGGGGATTGGGAACACTGAAGCTTTCTTT.

Many counts were recorded for this clonotype. The CDR3, as DNA: TGTGCCAGCAGTTACGGGACTTCTAGATCTATCACTGAAGCTTTCTTT. It translates to CASSYGTSRSITEAFF. The V gene is TRBV6-5, the J gene TRBJ1-1; tentatively, D is TRBD1 (5 bases). Trimming stripped 2 bases from V and 4 bases from J, with 17 bases between. The CDR3 totals 16 residues. The V gene's germline CDR1 is MNHEY and CDR2 SVGAGI.

Many counts were recorded for this clonotype. This chain connects TRBV28 to TRBJ2-7; D uncertain. Trimming stripped 7 bases from V and 4 bases from J, with 17 bases between. The CDR3 sequence is 14 residues long. Germline V CDR1 and CDR2: MDHEN, SYDVKM. The CDR3 spells CASNGGSVQYEQYF. CDR3 nucleotide sequence: TGTGCCAGCAATGGCGGCAGCGTTCAGTACGAGCAGTACTTC.

The sample holds one count of this clonotype. The chain combines TRBV20-1 with TRBJ2-7; D gene uncertain. Looked up from germline, CDR1 is DFQATT and CDR2 is SNEGSKA (reference sequence). V gave up 3 bases and J gave up 5 bases, with 11 bases separating them. This CDR3 has 12 residues. The CDR3 sequence: CSARDGPNEQYF. The CDR3 DNA is TGCAGTGCTAGGGATGGCCCAAACGAGCAGTACTTC.